The table lists the clone carrying this T cell receptor (beta chain) with many counts. Arm-PCR of CDR3 regions with iRepertoire HTBI primers generated TCR beta libraries. TCRdb recomputed calls from the multiplex PCR reads with MiXCR, one row per CDR3 protein. The sample lists about 220,000 distinct CDR3 sequences; approximately 16% were seen once. This record belongs to a study of regulatory T cells in long-lasting Graves disease. This CDR3 spans 16 amino acids. The V end was cut by 3 bases, the J end by 1 base, with 15 bases between. The time point was: newly diagnosed GD, antithyroid drugs for less than 3 months. Making the TCR library involved RNA that had been extracted from PBMCs.

This chain links TRBV12-3 or TRBV12-4 with TRBJ2-5; no definite D call. The sample consisted of peripheral blood mononuclear cells (PBMCs), taken at new diagnosis, from a patient treated with antithyroid drugs. This sequence originates from a female donor with Graves disease. The CDR3 reads CASSLGLGIGQETQYF. The CDR3 coding sequence is TGTGCCAGCAGTTTGGGCCTTGGGATTGGCCAAGAGACCCAGTACTTC.